Below, 32 T cell receptor beta chains from the same sample are listed, as sequenced in a study of blood T cell repertoires in COVID-19 (dated by TCRdb to the early 2020s). The library relied on the immunoSEQ multiplex PCR assay. TCRdb mirrors the immuneACCESS table, restricted to in-frame sequences. Some clones are absent from its copies; in checked studies, under half trace to an unresolved V gene, and the reason for the others is unknown. The sample table shows about 220,000 clones, and 80% to 90% are seen once. Under 4% of the sample is held by the ten biggest clonotypes. The sample was PBMCs or T cells enriched from blood (not recorded which). The receptors were gathered from a woman aged 18-29 years in a cohort exposed to, infected with or recovered from COVID-19 (not recorded which).

This chain connects TRBV5-1 to TRBJ1-2; D is possibly TRBD1 (5 bases). V was trimmed by 3 bases and J by 8 bases, leaving 17 bases between them. Germline V gene lookup returns CDR1 SGHRS and CDR2 YFSETQ. The CDR3 extends over 14 amino acids. This CDR3 reads CASSSLKDTNGYTF. The CDR3 nucleotides are TGCGCCAGCAGCTCCCTCAAGGACACGAACGGCTACACCTTC.

This sequence joins TRBV4-1 and TRBJ1-1, with D uncertain. Between the trimmed V and J ends, which lost 4 bases and 3 bases, there was a span of 12 bases. Germline V CDR1 and CDR2: MGHRA, YSYEKL. The CDR3 spans 14 residues. DNA of the CDR3: TGCGCCAGCAGCCCTAACGGGGTCTACACTGAAGCTTTCTTT. It encodes CASSPNGVYTEAFF.

The chain is built from TRBV5-1 and TRBJ2-2; TRBD2 might be the D (6 bases). Germline V gene sequence: CDR1 SGHRS, CDR2 YFSETQ. Trimming took off 0 bases at V and 9 bases at J, with 12 bases between the two ends. The CDR3 extends over 14 amino acids. The CDR3 DNA follows: TGCGCCAGCAGCTTGGAGGAGGGATCCCGGGAGCTGTTTTTT. It specifies CASSLEEGSRELFF.

Concerning this clone: Other DNA sequences in this specimen translate into the identical CDR3. This chain uses TRBV5-1 with TRBJ1-6, with D unclear. This CDR3 spans 15 amino acids. Germline CDR1 and CDR2: SGHRS and YFSETQ. Trimming removed 2 bases at V and 6 bases at J, with 12 bases between. The CDR3 bases are TGCGCCAGCAGCTTAGAGGTCCTTCCTAATTCACCCCTCCACTTT. Protein sequence: CASSLEVLPNSPLHF.

This chain connects TRBV5-1 to TRBJ1-2; 11 nucleotides align to TRBD1. The CDR3 runs 14 residues. V lost 5 bases and J lost 4; bases outside the gene matches: 4. Germline lookup yields CDR1 SGHRS and CDR2 YFSETQ. The CDR3 nucleotides read TGCGCCAGCAGGTCGGACAGGGGGCCCTATGGCTACACCTTC. Its translation is CASRSDRGPYGYTF.

This clone was counted a single time. The genes are TRBV19 and TRBJ1-3; D perhaps matches TRBD1 (5 bases). Looked up from germline, CDR1 is LNHDA and CDR2 is SQIVND (reference sequence). V lost 7 bases, J lost 2 bases, and 12 bases lay in between. The CDR3 runs 14 residues. For the CDR3, the DNA is TGTGCCAGTACTCAGGGAAGTACTGGAAACACCATATATTTT. Its translation is CASTQGSTGNTIYF. Looking up the rest from reference TRBV19 and TRBJ1-3 gives the full variable domain: DGGITQSPKYLFRKEGQNVTLSCEQNLNHDAMYWYRQDPGQGLRLIYYSQIVNDFQKGDIAEGYSVSREKKESFPLTVTSAQKNPTAFYLCASTQGSTGNTIYFGEGSWLTVV.

The chain uses TRBV19 and TRBJ1-1, with TRBD1 matching over 8 bases. In germline, CDR1 is LNHDA, CDR2 SQIVND (reference sequence). The CDR3 covers 14 residues. V was clipped by 3 bases and J by 5 bases; unmatched bases: 5. For the CDR3, the DNA is TGTGCCAGTAGTATGGAACAGGGGGTGACTGAAGCTTTCTTT. Translated, it gives CASSMEQGVTEAFF.

This clone was detected only once. The V and J genes are TRBV7-2 and TRBJ1-6; 8 bases align to TRBD1. The germline gives CDR1 SGHTA, CDR2 FQGNSA. Unmatched junction bases numbered 7, after V lost 3 bases and J lost 9 bases. The CDR3 has 15 amino acids. CDR3 in DNA: TGTGCCAGCAGCTTCGGACAGGGTTTTCGTTCACCCCTCCACTTT. Translating it yields CASSFGQGFRSPLHF.

The gene calls are TRBV27 and TRBJ1-4; D unclear. Trimming took 4 bases from V and 4 from J, leaving 13 bases between them. The CDR3 is 15 residues long. Germline CDR1 reads MNHEY; CDR2 reads SMNVEV (reference sequence). The CDR3: CASSSDGLLNEKLFF. In DNA form, the CDR3 reads TGTGCCAGCAGTTCGGACGGACTACTTAATGAAAAACTGTTTTTT.

The V call is TRBV27, the J call TRBJ2-7, with 10 bases matching TRBD2. Germline values: CDR1 MNHEY, CDR2 SMNVEV (reference sequence). The CDR3 runs 16 residues. Germline trimming cut 3 bases from V and 1 base from J; bases unmatched to any gene: 6. CDR3 sequence: CASSLVLAGVSYEQYF. The CDR3 nucleotides are TGTGCCAGCAGTTTGGTCCTAGCGGGAGTGTCCTACGAGCAGTACTTC.

A single count supports this clone. The chain employs TRBV7-9 and TRBJ1-5; D is possibly TRBD1 (6 bases). Germline CDR1 and CDR2: SEHNR and FQNEAQ (reference sequence). V was clipped by 1 base and J by 6 bases, with 13 bases between them. The CDR3 runs to 15 residues. CDR3 residues: CASSLESGAGQPQHF. The CDR3, as DNA: TGTGCCAGCAGCTTAGAGTCAGGGGCGGGTCAGCCCCAGCATTTT.

The CDR3 region has the DNA TGTGCCAGCAGCGTAGGCGGGGGGTTTCGATACACCGGGGAGCTGTTTTTT. This translates into CASSVGGGFRYTGELFF. V usage is TRBV9 and J usage is TRBJ2-2; 8 bases align to TRBD2. Looked up from germline, CDR1 is SGDLS and CDR2 is YYNGEE. This CDR3 region has 17 residues. V lost 0 bases and J lost 3; bases outside the gene matches: 7.

Only a few counts were recorded for this clone. The V gene is TRBV2, the J gene TRBJ1-2, with 8 nucleotides matching TRBD1. The CDR3 totals 15 residues. With V trimmed by 5 bases and J by 5 bases, 10 bases remained unmatched. CDR1 is SNHLY and CDR2 is FYNNEI in the germline V gene. The DNA for the CDR3 is TGTGCCAGCAGTTATACAGGGGGAGAGGGGTATGGCTACACCTTC. Protein sequence: CASSYTGGEGYGYTF.

The rearrangement links TRBV5-1 to TRBJ2-2; perhaps TRBD1 as D (6 bases). Per the germline V gene, CDR1 is SGHRS and CDR2 is YFSETQ. With 7 bases removed from V and 3 bases from J, the gap between germline ends came to 16 bases. CDR3 length equals 15 residues. The CDR3 loop reads CASRGGQTYTGELFF. The CDR3 DNA follows: TGCGCCAGCCGCGGTGGACAGACCTACACCGGGGAGCTGTTTTTT. Based on the CDR3 plus reference TRBV5-1 and TRBJ2-2, the full variable domain is KAGVTQTPRYLIKTRGQQVTLSCSPISGHRSVSWYQQTPGQGLQFLFEYFSETQRNKGNFPGRFSGRQFSNSRSEMNVSTLELGDSALYLCASRGGQTYTGELFFGEGSRLTVL.

Only one count was recorded for this clone. The chain couples TRBV29-1 to TRBJ2-5, with D possibly matching TRBD1 (6 bases). CDR3 length: 13 amino acids. Germline V gene lookup returns CDR1 SQVTM and CDR2 ANQGSEA. V was pared by 4 bases and J by 5 bases, with 14 bases between. CDR3 residues: CSVGDMGRETQYF. The CDR3 DNA is TGCAGCGTTGGGGACATGGGCCGGGAGACCCAGTACTTC.

CDR3 bases: TGTGCCAGTAGTATCCAGGGCCAAGAGAATGAAAAACTGTTTTTT. Its protein product is CASSIQGQENEKLFF. The chain uses TRBV19 and TRBJ1-4, with a weak D call TRBD1 (5 bases). The CDR3 covers 15 residues. From germline, CDR1 is LNHDA and CDR2 SQIVND (reference sequence). V gave up 3 bases and J gave up 5 bases, with 13 bases separating them.

A single count supports this clone. The chain has TRBV5-6 and TRBJ2-7, with D possibly TRBD1 on 6 matching bases. CDR1 and CDR2 (germline): SGHDT, YYEEEE. Deletions cut 4 bases from V and 0 bases from J, with 8 bases between. The CDR3 consists of 13 residues. The CDR3 here is CASSKGHSYEQYF. The CDR3 DNA follows: TGTGCCAGCAGCAAGGGACACTCCTACGAGCAGTACTTC.

The rearrangement joins TRBV28 to TRBJ2-1; 10 bases are a match to TRBD1. Germline CDR1 and CDR2: MDHEN and SYDVKM. The CDR3 totals 16 residues. V lost 4 bases, J lost 1 base, and 4 bases stayed unmatched. DNA of the CDR3: TGTGCCAGCAGTTATCGGGACAGGGGTTCCTACAATGAGCAGTTCTTC. This gives the protein CASSYRDRGSYNEQFF. The entire variable domain, with the rest obtained from reference TRBV28 and TRBJ2-1, is as follows: DVKVTQSSRYLVKRTGEKVFLECVQDMDHENMFWYRQDPGLGLRLIYFSYDVKMKEKGDIPEGYSVSREKKERFSLILESASTNQTSMYLCASSYRDRGSYNEQFFGPGTRLTVL.

This clone showed up just once. V gene TRBV28 combines with J gene TRBJ1-2; TRBD1 agrees at 8 bases. V trimming: 5 bases; J trimming: 7 bases; junction bases outside the gene matches: 12. Germline CDR1 MDHEN, CDR2 SYDVKM. The CDR3 covers 15 residues. CDR3 sequence (DNA): TGTGCCAGCAGTCCGTGGGACAGGCTTTTCGGTGGCTACACCTTC. Amino acid sequence: CASSPWDRLFGGYTF.

The chain joins TRBV18 to TRBJ2-3; 8 nucleotides line up with TRBD2. CDR3 length equals 16 residues. Germline values: CDR1 KGHSH, CDR2 LQKENI. The junction had 8 bases not matched to a gene; V was cut back by 4 bases and J by 2 bases. CDR3 DNA: TGTGCCAGCTCACTCTCTAGCGGGCCCACCACAGATACGCAGTATTTT. It specifies CASSLSSGPTTDTQYF. Full variable domain (outside the CDR3, taken from reference TRBV18 and TRBJ2-3): NAGVMQNPRHLVRRRGQEARLRCSPMKGHSHVYWYRQLPEEGLKFMVYLQKENIIDESGMPKERFSAEFPKEGPSILRIQQVVRGDSAAYFCASSLSSGPTTDTQYFGPGTRLTVL.

The chain recombines TRBV6-5 with TRBJ2-5; D possibly corresponds to TRBD2 (7 bases). V was trimmed by 2 bases and J by 5 bases, leaving 15 bases between them. The germline V gene has CDR1 MNHEY and CDR2 SVGAGI. This CDR3 has 15 residues. CDR3: CASSYNGGALETQYF. CDR3 bases: TGTGCCAGCAGTTACAATGGGGGGGCGCTTGAGACCCAGTACTTC.

The J gene is TRBJ2-3, the V gene TRBV24-1; the D is unclear. The CDR3 extends over 12 amino acids. Looked up from germline, CDR1 is KGHDR and CDR2 is SFDVKD. V was shortened by 3 bases and J by 7 bases, with 7 bases between the two germline ends. CDR3 coding DNA: TGTGCCACCAGTGATGTTACTTATACGCAGTATTTT. Protein sequence: CATSDVTYTQYF.

The genes are TRBV7-9 and TRBJ2-1; 7 bases line up with TRBD2. V lost 1 base to trimming and J lost 2 bases; unmatched junction nucleotides: 2. CDR3 size: 15 residues. Germline assignment: CDR1 SEHNR and CDR2 FQNEAQ (reference sequence). The CDR3 sequence is CASSLVAGAYNEQFF. The CDR3 DNA reads TGTGCCAGCAGCTTAGTTGCGGGAGCCTACAATGAGCAGTTCTTC.

The genes are TRBV6-5 and TRBJ1-2; 10 positions agree with TRBD1. CDR1 is MNHEY, CDR2 SVGAGI, per germline. J gave up 4 bases and V 8 bases, and 10 bases lay outside the gene matches. This CDR3 is built from 15 residues. The CDR3 DNA is TGTGCCAGCTCCTCTTTGGGACAGGGGACCTATGGCTACACCTTC. Translated, it gives CASSSLGQGTYGYTF.

With regard to this clone: The sample contains more than one DNA sequence encoding this CDR3. V is TRBV19 and J is TRBJ1-6; 7 bases match TRBD1. Germline trimming cut 9 bases from V and 0 bases from J; bases unmatched to any gene: 5. The CDR3 has 15 residues. CDR1 is LNHDA and CDR2 is SQIVND in the germline V gene (reference sequence). The CDR3 sequence is CASRGLSSYNSPLHF. The CDR3 DNA sequence: TGTGCCAGCAGGGGGTTGAGCTCCTATAATTCACCCCTCCACTTT.

J is TRBJ1-2 and V is TRBV28, with 8 bases fitting TRBD1. Looked up from germline, CDR1 is MDHEN and CDR2 is SYDVKM. J gave up 4 bases and V 2 bases, and 9 bases lay outside the gene matches. The length of the CDR3 is 16 residues. The CDR3 spells CASSLPNQGAGYGYTF. DNA of the CDR3: TGTGCCAGCAGTTTACCAAACCAGGGGGCCGGCTATGGCTACACCTTC.

The chain combines TRBV28 with TRBJ2-7, with TRBD2 matching 7 bases. This CDR3 spans 15 amino acids. In germline, CDR1 is MDHEN, CDR2 SYDVKM. V dropped 2 bases and J dropped 2; count of bases not matched to a gene: 6. CDR3 in DNA: TGTGCCAGCAGTTTAGGAAGCGGGGTCCCCTACGAGCAGTACTTC. Its protein is CASSLGSGVPYEQYF. Combining the CDR3 with reference TRBV28 and TRBJ2-7 gives the whole variable domain DVKVTQSSRYLVKRTGEKVFLECVQDMDHENMFWYRQDPGLGLRLIYFSYDVKMKEKGDIPEGYSVSREKKERFSLILESASTNQTSMYLCASSLGSGVPYEQYFGPGTRLTVT.

The V call is TRBV11-2, the J call TRBJ1-4, with D tentatively TRBD1 (6 bases). The CDR3 consists of 16 residues. V was pared by 3 bases and J by 7 bases, with 18 bases between. Germline V CDR1 and CDR2: SGHAT, FQNNGV. The CDR3 DNA follows: TGTGCCAGCAGCTTGGGGGCACTGGCGGTAACTGAAAAACTGTTTTTT. Translation gives CASSLGALAVTEKLFF.

The chain couples TRBV27 to TRBJ2-6; 9 bases match TRBD1. The V gene end was trimmed by 5 bases and the J gene end by 0 bases; junction bases not matched to a gene: 8. This CDR3 has 18 residues. CDR1 is MNHEY, CDR2 SMNVEV, per germline (reference sequence). CDR3 residues: CASSTGTGSYSGANVLTF. In DNA form, the CDR3 reads TGTGCCAGCAGTACCGGGACAGGGTCCTACTCTGGGGCCAACGTCCTGACTTTC. Variable domain in full (rest from reference TRBV27 and TRBJ2-6): EAQVTQNPRYLITVTGKKLTVTCSQNMNHEYMSWYRQDPGLGLRQIYYSMNVEVTDKGDVPEGYKVSRKEKRNFPLILESPSPNQTSLYFCASSTGTGSYSGANVLTFGAGSRLTVL.

This chain connects TRBV15 to TRBJ2-5; D not resolved. V was cut by 7 bases and J by 9 bases, with 24 bases left in between. CDR3 length equals 15 residues. The germline gives CDR1 LNHNV, CDR2 YYDKDF (reference sequence). CDR3 coding DNA: TGTGCCACCACACCAAGAACCGATCAAGAGATGGCCCAGTACTTC. Its protein is CATTPRTDQEMAQYF.

The gene calls are TRBV28 and TRBJ1-5, with TRBD1 matching 9 bases. Germline lookup yields CDR1 MDHEN and CDR2 SYDVKM. Unmatched junction bases numbered 8, after V lost 5 bases and J lost 0 bases. The CDR3 has 17 amino acids. The CDR3, as DNA: TGTGCCAGCAGTCAAGGACAGGGGTGGAATAGCAATCAGCCCCAGCATTTT. It is translated as CASSQGQGWNSNQPQHF.

Only one count was recorded for this clone. The chain has TRBV4-1 and TRBJ2-5; 9 bases agree with TRBD1. The CDR3 runs 16 residues. CDR1 and CDR2 (germline): MGHRA, YSYEKL. V shed 0 bases and J 2 bases; nucleotides not matched to a gene: 4. This chain's CDR3 is CASSQEGQGLQETQYF. In nucleotides, the CDR3 is TGCGCCAGCAGCCAAGAAGGACAGGGGCTACAAGAGACCCAGTACTTC.